This T cell receptor (beta chain) originates from a study of OX40 agonist ivuxolimab in advanced cancers. For the study at large: Hepatocellular carcinoma, melanoma, renal cell or head and neck cancer was diagnosed in the dose-escalation patients. The dose-escalation cohort was about 80% male, with a mean age of approximately 61 years, ranging roughly 23 to 79. Two patients with cutaneous melanoma and one with hepatocellular carcinoma, three in total, showed partial responses. The study, taken as a whole, reports: Expanded peripheral T cell antigen specificity was not determined.

Sequencing was performed with immunoSEQ multiplex PCR; in TCRdb, only in-frame clones are kept and a portion is missing. The table shows some 39,000 clones, with 65% to 80% occurring only once. Germline V gene lookup returns CDR1 MNHEY and CDR2 SVGAGI. This CDR3 contains 13 residues. About this clone: Its antigen is currently unknown.

This sequence originates from an adult with an advanced solid tumor such as melanoma, head and neck, liver or kidney cancer. Sequencing used CD4+ or CD8+ T cells sorted from blood, obtained in a trial of the OX40 agonist ivuxolimab. The genes are TRBV6-5 and TRBJ2-5; D is unclear. TRBJ2-7 explains the end of the DNA better; the J call may be wrong. The CDR3 DNA reads as TGTGCCAGCAGTGAAGGGCTCTCCTACGAGCAGTACTTC. Its translation is CASSEGLSYEQYF.